This TCR beta chain was obtained from a study of cytomegalovirus exposure and HLA in healthy donors. Study findings and constraints: For most TCR beta V segments, an earlier analysis put the productive rate at about 90% or about 30% of the time. A list of roughly 180 TCR beta chains associated with cytomegalovirus was given. The authors later linked a missense DCLRE1C variant to TCR beta V- and J-gene trimming.

Concerning this clone itself: The antigen is unknown.

Trimming stripped 5 bases from V and 0 bases from J, with 8 bases between. CDR1 and CDR2 from the germline V gene are MDHEN and SYDVKM. CDR3 length: 15 residues. It was with 60 Vbeta and 13 Jbeta primers that the PCR ran. Data came from immunoSEQ multiplex PCR; TCRdb stores just in-frame clones and leaves some out. The sample lists fewer than 250,000 clones, roughly nine tenths occurring once. Material for sequencing was PBMCs. The source of this sequence is a boy aged 2 to 10 in good health and CMV-seronegative. The chain uses TRBV28 and TRBJ1-6; D gene uncertain. Written as DNA, the CDR3 is TGTGCCAGCAGTCCGGTGAGCTCCTATAATTCACCCCTCCACTTT. It specifies CASSPVSSYNSPLHF.